Listed below are T cell receptor beta chains from one sample, sequenced in a study of OX40 agonist ivuxolimab in advanced cancers. The repertoire was sequenced with immunoSEQ multiplex PCR; TCRdb's copy has only in-frame clones and lacks some. The sample consists of 87,000 or so clones, 70% to 85% of them appearing once. Sequenced here: CD4+ or CD8+ T cells sorted from blood, sampled in a trial of the OX40 agonist ivuxolimab. The receptors stem from an adult with an advanced solid tumor such as melanoma, head and neck, liver or kidney cancer. The CDR3 runs from the conserved cysteine through the conserved F or W. The order of the fields is V gene, clone size, J gene, D gene, CDR3 DNA, CDR3 protein. D genes are given only for firm matches. A clone size is listed for some rows: how often the clone was seen (once, few, many), or a class if it is expanded.

>TRBV4-1|.|TRBJ1-5|TRBD1
TGCGCCAGCAGCCAAGGGGGGCAGGGGGCGAGGCAGCCCCAGCATTTT
CASSQGGQGARQPQHF
>TRBV10-3|.|TRBJ2-3|.
TGTGCCATCAGTGGGGTCGGGGCAGGAGATACGCAGTATTTT
CAISGVGAGDTQYF
>TRBV30|.|TRBJ2-7|.
TGTGCCTGGAGTGTAACCTCAGGAAGTTCGCAGTACTTC
CAWSVTSGSSQYF
>TRBV30|.|TRBJ2-3|TRBD1
TGTGCCTGGAGTATGGACAGGTTCGCAGATACGCAGTATTTT
CAWSMDRFADTQYF
>TRBV9|.|TRBJ2-2|TRBD2
TGTGCCAGCAGCGCCCCTAGCGGGCGTGGCACCGGGGAGCTGTTTTTT
CASSAPSGRGTGELFF
>TRBV5-3|.|TRBJ1-1|.
TGTGCCAGAAGCTTGGGGGGAGCTGACACTGAAGCTTTCTTT
CARSLGGADTEAFF
>TRBV7-8|once|TRBJ2-1|.
TGTGCCAGCAGCGGACTTAAAGAGGGTGAGCAGTTCTTC
CASSGLKEGEQFF
>TRBV6-4|few|TRBJ2-1|TRBD2
TGTGCCAGCAGTGAGGGACTAGCGGGATCAAATGAGCAGTTCTTC
CASSEGLAGSNEQFF
>TRBV19|.|TRBJ2-7|.
TGTGCCAGTAGTATAGCTCTGACAGCCGAGCAGTACTTC
CASSIALTAEQYF
>TRBV30|many|TRBJ1-2|TRBD1
TGTGCCTGGAGACAGGGGGGCTATGGCTACACCTTC
CAWRQGGYGYTF
>TRBV30|.|TRBJ1-1|.
TGTGCCTGGAGTTGGGGGTTTGAAGCTTTCTTT
CAWSWGFEAFF
>TRBV4-3|.|TRBJ2-3|.
TGCGCCAGCAGTTATAGAGATACGCAGTATTTT
CASSYRDTQYF
>TRBV9|.|TRBJ2-2|TRBD2
TGTGCCAGCAGCGTAGGACTAGCGGGAGAGGGCGCCGGGGAGCTGTTTTTT
CASSVGLAGEGAGELFF
>TRBV12-5|few|TRBJ2-1|.
TGTGCTAGTGGTTTGAGTTTAGGCTCAGAAACCTACAATGAGCAGTTCTTC
CASGLSLGSETYNEQFF
>TRBV19|.|TRBJ1-2|TRBD1
TGTGCCAGTAGGGAGGGACAGGCCCCCGGCTATGGCTACACCTTC
CASREGQAPGYGYTF
>TRBV27|.|TRBJ2-7|.
TGTGCCATTTCCCGAGGACGGCGATCCTACGAGCAGTACTTC
CAISRGRRSYEQYF
>TRBV11-2|.|TRBJ2-3|.
TGTGCCAGCAGCTTATGGCTTAGCACAGATACGCAGTATTTT
CASSLWLSTDTQYF
>TRBV4-3|.|TRBJ1-5|.
TGCGCCAGCAGTCGGGAAACCAATCAGCCCCAGCATTTT
CASSRETNQPQHF
>TRBV7-9|.|TRBJ1-6|TRBD1
TGTGCCAGCAGCTCGCTAACAGGGGACGAATCACCCCTCCACTTT
CASSSLTGDESPLHF
>TRBV27|once|TRBJ2-7|.
TGTGCCAGCAGTTTCAACCAGGGAGGCGAGCAGTACTTC
CASSFNQGGEQYF
>TRBV30|.|TRBJ1-4|.
TGTGCCTGGAGTGTATGGGAAACAACTAATGAAAAACTGTTTTTT
CAWSVWETTNEKLFF
>TRBV28|.|TRBJ2-7|.
TGTGCCAGCAGTTTAGAACAGAACTACGAGCAGTACTTC
CASSLEQNYEQYF
>TRBV11-2|once|TRBJ1-1|.
TGTGCCAGCAGCCTGAAAAGGAACACTGAAGCTTTCTTT
CASSLKRNTEAFF
>TRBV4-1|.|TRBJ2-3|.
TGCGCCAGCAGCCATCCACTAGAGCTAGATACGCAGTATTTT
CASSHPLELDTQYF